Listed below are T cell receptor beta chains from one sample, sequenced in a study of T cells in Graves' hyperthyroidism and ophthalmopathy. TCRdb used MiXCR to reprocess the multiplex PCR reads, holding one entry per CDR3 protein. The sample yields under 700,000 distinct CDR3 sequences, roughly a sixth seen once. Sequenced material: blood. These receptors all come from a woman under 30 with Graves' hyperthyroidism. Each CDR3 is given with its conserved first and last residue. D genes are given only for firm matches. The size of a clone is reported for some rows only, either as once, few or many, or as a class for expanded clones.

16 | TRBJ2-1 | TRBD2 | . | TRBV5-4 | CASSGTSGSRYNEQFF | TGTGCCAGCAGCGGGACTAGCGGGAGCCGGTACAATGAGCAGTTCTTC
14 | TRBJ2-7 | . | few | TRBV9 | CASSVGGLRDEQYF | TGTGCCAGCAGCGTAGGGGGTCTCAGGGACGAGCAGTACTTC
18 | TRBJ2-5 | . | . | TRBV7-9 | CASRRITGTGFDQETQYF | TGTGCCAGCAGGAGAATTACAGGGACCGGTTTCGACCAAGAGACCCAGTACTTC
15 | TRBJ1-1 | TRBD1 | . | TRBV5-1 | CASSFRDRANTEAFF | TGCGCCAGCAGCTTCCGGGACAGGGCGAACACTGAAGCTTTCTTT
14 | TRBJ1-1 | . | . | TRBV15 | CATSRLPARTEAFF | TGTGCCACCAGCAGATTGCCGGCGCGCACTGAAGCTTTCTTT
15 | TRBJ1-2 | . | many | TRBV6-5 | CASSYSGDASYGYTF | TGTGCCAGCAGTTACTCGGGGGACGCCTCCTATGGCTACACCTTC
15 | TRBJ1-5 | . | few | TRBV19 | CASSAEGFSNQPQHF | TGTGCCAGTAGTGCGGAGGGTTTTAGCAATCAGCCCCAGCATTTT
14 | TRBJ1-1 | . | few | TRBV5-6 | CASSLRGAGTEAFF | TGTGCCAGCAGCCTGAGAGGGGCAGGGACTGAAGCTTTCTTT
14 | TRBJ2-4 | TRBD1 | many | TRBV11-2 | CASSLRQGWDIQYF | TGTGCCAGCAGCTTAAGACAGGGCTGGGACATTCAGTACTTC
17 | TRBJ2-3 | . | many | TRBV7-3 | CASSLRVVRGATDTQYF | TGTGCCAGCAGCTTAAGGGTCGTGCGGGGAGCCACAGATACGCAGTATTTT
16 | TRBJ1-2 | TRBD1 | few | TRBV5-1 | CASSPRSGTGSYGYTF | TGCGCCAGCAGCCCGCGATCCGGGACAGGGTCATATGGCTACACCTTC
17 | TRBJ2-4 | TRBD1 | many | TRBV13 | CASSLVGQDLAKNIQYF | TGTGCCAGCAGCTTAGTCGGACAGGATCTAGCCAAAAACATTCAGTACTTC
12 | TRBJ1-1 | . | . | TRBV20-1 | CSVDQQNTEAFF | TGCAGTGTTGATCAGCAAAACACTGAAGCTTTCTTT
12 | TRBJ2-7 | . | few | TRBV24-1 | CATSDLLGEQYF | TGTGCCACCAGTGATTTGTTGGGGGAGCAGTACTTC
16 | TRBJ2-3 | TRBD1 | few | TRBV5-1 | CASSPRTGGLTDTQYF | TGCGCCAGCAGCCCAAGGACAGGGGGCCTCACAGATACGCAGTATTTT
16 | TRBJ2-1 | . | few | TRBV10-3 | CAIGMGFLSEYNEQFF | TGTGCCATCGGGATGGGATTTCTGTCGGAGTACAATGAGCAGTTCTTC
14 | TRBJ1-3 | . | many | TRBV28 | CASIDGAAGNTIYF | TGTGCCAGCATCGATGGGGCCGCCGGAAACACCATATATTTT
14 | TRBJ1-4 | . | many | TRBV3-1 | CASSQDGSNEKLFF | TGTGCCAGCAGCCAGGACGGCTCTAATGAAAAACTGTTTTTT
16 | TRBJ2-3 | TRBD2 | many | TRBV7-2 | CASSMSSGGTFDTQYF | TGTGCCAGCAGCATGTCTAGCGGGGGGACCTTTGATACGCAGTATTTT
16 | TRBJ2-5 | . | . | TRBV2 | CASRPVTTIHGETQYF | TGTGCCAGCAGGCCTGTAACGACTATTCATGGAGAGACCCAGTACTTC
14 | TRBJ2-5 | TRBD2 | once | TRBV20-1 | CSALLAASQETQYF | TGCAGTGCCCTCCTAGCGGCCTCCCAAGAGACCCAGTACTTC
16 | TRBJ2-3 | . | . | TRBV7-8 | CASSRVARPSTDTQYF | TGTGCCAGCAGCCGGGTGGCCCGTCCTAGCACAGATACGCAGTATTTT
12 | TRBJ2-5 | . | many | TRBV10-1 | CASSASTETQYF | TGCGCCAGCAGTGCGTCCACGGAGACCCAGTACTTC
10 | TRBJ1-1 | . | many | TRBV30 | CACLGGGAFF | TGTGCCTGTTTGGGGGGAGGAGCTTTCTTT
15 | TRBJ1-6 | . | few | TRBV5-6 | CASSLAGTSNSPLHF | TGTGCCAGCAGCTTGGCCGGGACAAGTAATTCACCCCTCCACTTT
14 | TRBJ1-4 | . | . | TRBV28 | CASSLPQRNEKLFF | TGTGCCAGCAGTTTACCACAGCGTAATGAAAAACTGTTTTTT
15 | TRBJ1-5 | . | many | TRBV12-3/TRBV12-4 | CASSSRTVLNQPQHF | TGTGCCAGCAGTTCGCGGACAGTCCTAAATCAGCCCCAGCATTTT
16 | TRBJ2-3 | . | . | TRBV27 | CASSLSPGARTDTQYF | TGTGCCAGCAGTTTATCCCCGGGGGCGCGGACAGATACGCAGTATTTT
16 | TRBJ2-3 | . | few | TRBV11-2 | CASSLVRTGLTDTQYF | TGTGCCAGCAGCTTAGTTAGGACTGGTCTCACAGATACGCAGTATTTT
16 | TRBJ2-1 | TRBD1 | few | TRBV30 | CAWAHRGLYYDDEQFF | TGTGCCTGGGCGCACAGGGGGCTATACTACGATGATGAGCAGTTCTTC
13 | TRBJ1-1 | . | few | TRBV3-1 | CASSQGWGTEAFF | TGTGCCAGCAGCCAAGGCTGGGGCACTGAAGCTTTCTTT